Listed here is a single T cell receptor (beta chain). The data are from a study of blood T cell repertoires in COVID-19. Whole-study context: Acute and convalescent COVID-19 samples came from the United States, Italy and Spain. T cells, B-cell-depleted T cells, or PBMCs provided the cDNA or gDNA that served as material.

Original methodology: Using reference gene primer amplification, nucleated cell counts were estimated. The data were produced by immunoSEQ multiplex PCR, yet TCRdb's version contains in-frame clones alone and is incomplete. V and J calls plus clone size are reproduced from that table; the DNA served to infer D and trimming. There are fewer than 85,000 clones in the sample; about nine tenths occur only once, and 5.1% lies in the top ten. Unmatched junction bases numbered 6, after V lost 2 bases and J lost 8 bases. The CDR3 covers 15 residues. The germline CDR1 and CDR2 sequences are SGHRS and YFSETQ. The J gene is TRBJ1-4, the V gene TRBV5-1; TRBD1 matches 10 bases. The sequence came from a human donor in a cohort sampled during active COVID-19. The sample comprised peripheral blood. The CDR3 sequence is CASSLGDRGEEKLFF. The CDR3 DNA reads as TGCGCCAGCAGCTTAGGGGACAGGGGCGAAGAAAAACTGTTTTTT.